What follows are 20 T cell receptor beta chains derived from one specimen sequenced in a study of HIV-infected patients and healthy controls. Roughly three months, about 14 weeks, into antiretroviral therapy, follow-up blood was collected. Whole blood was used without fractionation, so all unsorted peripheral T cells were included. About 500 ng RNA was reverse transcribed with alpha and beta constant-region primers. Separate chain-specific third strand synthesis with multiplexing indices produced the alpha and beta libraries. MiXCR, run by TCRdb on the 5' RACE reads, gives a single entry per CDR3 protein. The sample consists of around 8,000 distinct CDR3 sequences, 6% to 8% of them appearing once. This specimen consisted of blood, obtained during antiretroviral therapy. Every receptor here comes from an adult with HIV infection.

This clonotype has a count of ten or more. The size of this beta chain means little, since it is a stray read in a library made for alpha chains. The V gene is TRBV10-3, the J gene TRBJ2-5; 9 positions match TRBD1. CDR3 length: 14 residues. J was trimmed by 5 bases and V by 5 bases; bases with no gene match: 6. Germline CDR1 ENHRY, CDR2 SYGVKD. The CDR3 here is CAISLQGAWETQYF. Written as DNA, the CDR3 is TGTGCCATCAGTCTACAGGGGGCGTGGGAGACCCAGTACTTC.

This clonotype was counted many times. For a library built for alpha chains, this beta chain is a stray read; little rests on its size. The chain recombines TRBV7-3 with TRBJ2-5; the D gene is possibly TRBD2 (5 bases). Per germline, CDR1 SGHTA and CDR2 FQGTGA. Trimming took 6 bases from V and 8 from J, leaving 13 bases between them. CDR3 length: 12 residues. The CDR3 DNA follows: TGTGCCAGCAGTTCCGCCGAGGGCACCCAGTACTTC. Protein: CASSSAEGTQYF.

This clonotype was observed at least ten times. With the library built for alpha chains, this beta chain is off target and its frequency is not meaningful. The rearrangement joins TRBV12-3 or TRBV12-4 to TRBJ2-5; D gene unclear. This CDR3 comprises 12 residues. Trimming took off 8 bases at V and 4 bases at J, with 11 bases between the two ends. CDR3 bases: TGTGCCAGCCGCGCGTGGGGAGAGACCCAGTACTTC. Its protein is CASRAWGETQYF.

Regarding this clonotype: This could be a read error, since a much larger clone is one nucleotide away. Since it is a stray read in a library aimed at alpha chains, this beta chain has a size that is not meaningful. This sequence joins TRBV19 and TRBJ2-1, with D tentatively TRBD1 (5 bases). The CDR3 extends over 17 amino acids. From germline, CDR1 is LNHDA and CDR2 SQIVND (reference sequence). CDR3 sequence (DNA): TGTGCCAGTAGAATAGATAGGGGCATATCGACCTACAATGAGCAGTTCTTC. Translation: CASRIDRGISTYNEQFF.

This clonotype is deemed medium-sized (0.01 to 0.1%). This beta chain is off target for a library built for alpha chains, so its abundance means little. The chain recombines TRBV9 with TRBJ2-5; 7 nucleotides match TRBD1. The J segment lost 5 bases and the V segment lost 3 bases, leaving 13 bases of the junction unmatched. The CDR3 totals 16 residues. CDR1 and CDR2 from the germline V gene are SGDLS and YYNGEE. The CDR3 DNA is TGTGCCAGCAGCGCCCCAATTACAGGGGACGGGGAGACCCAGTACTTC. Protein product: CASSAPITGDGETQYF.

In its sample, this clonotype is medium-sized. Because this beta chain is a stray read in a library intended to capture alpha chains, its abundance should not be given much weight. This chain connects TRBV5-1 to TRBJ2-1, with 12 bases fitting TRBD2. CDR1 SGHRS and CDR2 YFSETQ come from the germline V gene. CDR3 size: 16 residues. The J segment lost 8 bases and the V segment lost 0 bases, leaving 6 bases of the junction unmatched. The chain's CDR3 is CASSLEASGRAHEQFF. The DNA for the CDR3 is TGCGCCAGCAGCTTGGAAGCTAGCGGGAGGGCCCATGAGCAGTTCTTC.

This clonotype was detected many times. Because the library targeted alpha chains, this beta chain is an off-target read whose size means little. The chain combines TRBV7-9 with TRBJ2-7; D possibly corresponds to TRBD2 (5 bases). Germline lookup yields CDR1 SEHNR and CDR2 FQNEAQ (reference sequence). The CDR3 runs 12 residues. V was cut by 5 bases and J by 6 bases, with 11 bases left in between. The CDR3: CASSPRGSEQYF. The DNA of the CDR3 is TGTGCCAGCAGCCCACGGGGTAGCGAGCAGTACTTC.

In this sample, this clonotype turned up many times. This beta chain was picked up by a library intended for alpha chains and is off target, so its count carries little meaning. This chain uses TRBV4-1 with TRBJ2-1; TRBD1 aligns across 8 bases. CDR3 length: 17 residues. Per germline, CDR1 MGHRA and CDR2 YSYEKL. V lost 1 base and J lost 6; bases outside the gene matches: 11. DNA of the CDR3: TGCGCCAGCAGCCAAGGTGGGGGCCTGGACAGGGTCAATGAGCAGTTCTTC. It codes for CASSQGGGLDRVNEQFF.

This clonotype is medium-sized within its sample. A library made for alpha chains picked up this beta chain off target, so its size means little. The rearrangement joins TRBV9 to TRBJ2-3; D tentatively fits TRBD1 or TRBD2 (6 bases each). The CDR3 sequence is 15 residues long. Germline V gene sequence: CDR1 SGDLS, CDR2 YYNGEE. The germline V and J ends were trimmed by 4 bases and 1 base, with 13 bases remaining between them. In DNA, the CDR3 is TGTGCCAGCAGCCTACAGGGAGGAGGCACAGATACGCAGTATTTT. This codes for CASSLQGGGTDTQYF.

This clonotype rates as medium-sized. Because this beta chain is a stray read in a library intended to capture alpha chains, its abundance should not be given much weight. The V call is TRBV20-1, the J call TRBJ2-7; D perhaps matches TRBD2 (6 bases). The V and J ends lost 3 bases and 0 bases respectively, with 6 bases between them. The germline CDR1 and CDR2 sequences are DFQATT and SNEGSKA (reference sequence). The CDR3 is made up of 12 amino acids. CDR3 protein: CSARDYSYEQYF. In DNA form, the CDR3 reads TGCAGTGCTAGGGACTACTCCTACGAGCAGTACTTC.

This clonotype was found many times. This beta chain came through as a stray read in a library set up for alpha chains, and its size says little. The chain uses TRBV12-3 or TRBV12-4 and TRBJ2-1; D gene uncertain. The CDR3 length is 12 residues. Trimming shortened V by 7 bases and J by 10 bases, and 14 bases separated the two germline ends. The CDR3 DNA reads as TGTGCCAGCACTCCCACCTTGACCGAGCAGTTCTTC. Translated: CASTPTLTEQFF.

This clonotype was counted ten times or more. This beta chain was picked up by a library intended for alpha chains and is off target, so its count carries little meaning. The chain combines TRBV11-2 with TRBJ2-7, with unresolved D. The germline CDR1 and CDR2 sequences are SGHAT and FQNNGV. The V and J ends lost 1 base and 1 base respectively, with 23 bases between them. The CDR3 spans 19 residues. CDR3 loop: CASSLVSARGWALSYEQYF. The CDR3 DNA reads TGTGCCAGCAGCTTAGTATCCGCCCGAGGCTGGGCCTTATCCTACGAGCAGTACTTC. The entire variable domain, with the rest obtained from reference TRBV11-2 and TRBJ2-7, is as follows: EAGVAQSPRYKIIEKRQSVAFWCNPISGHATLYWYQQILGQGPKLLIQFQNNGVVDDSQLPKDRFSAERLKGVDSTLKIQPAKLEDSAVYLCASSLVSARGWALSYEQYFGPGTRLTVT.

The sample holds many counts of this clonotype. Little can be read into the size of this beta chain, an off-target read in a library designed for alpha chains. This rearrangement joins TRBV7-9 to TRBJ2-7; TRBD1 agrees at 7 bases. CDR3 length: 15 residues. With 4 bases clipped from V and 2 bases from J, the junction kept 8 bases outside the gene matches. CDR1 and CDR2 from the germline V gene are SEHNR and FQNEAQ (reference sequence). The CDR3 loop is CASSSPQGITYEQYF. The CDR3 region has the DNA TGTGCCAGCAGCTCCCCACAGGGGATCACCTACGAGCAGTACTTC.

By share, this clonotype counts as medium-sized (0.01 to 0.1%). This beta chain came through as a stray read in a library set up for alpha chains, and its size says little. This sequence joins TRBV5-1 and TRBJ2-1; D is perhaps TRBD1 (6 bases). The germline V gene has CDR1 SGHRS and CDR2 YFSETQ. Trimming took 6 bases from V and 4 from J, leaving 14 bases between them. The CDR3 loop spans 14 amino acids. In DNA form, the CDR3 reads TGCGCCAGCACGCTCGGGACACTTTACAATGAGCAGTTCTTC. It specifies CASTLGTLYNEQFF.

Notes on this clonotype: This beta chain was picked up by a library intended for alpha chains and is off target, so its count carries little meaning. The rearrangement joins TRBV5-6 to TRBJ2-7; TRBD1 is a possible D gene (6 bases). The ends were cut back, 6 bases at V and 3 bases at J, with 13 bases in the middle. The CDR3 consists of 13 residues. Per the germline V gene, CDR1 is SGHDT and CDR2 is YYEEEE. This CDR3 is CASTDEQGYEQYF. CDR3 coding DNA: TGTGCCAGCACCGACGAACAGGGCTACGAGCAGTACTTC.

This clonotype is labeled medium-sized. This beta chain is an off-target read within a library intended for alpha chains, so its frequency means little. The chain uses TRBV6-6 and TRBJ2-7, with D tentatively TRBD1 or TRBD2 (5 bases each). Germline CDR1 is MNHNY and CDR2 is SVGAGI (reference sequence). This CDR3 has 13 residues. Trimming stripped 4 bases from V and 6 bases from J, with 13 bases between. CDR3 in DNA: TGTGCCAGCAGTTGGGACGGGGCCGGCGAGCAGTACTTC. The encoded protein is CASSWDGAGEQYF.

This clonotype was seen at least ten times. At one of its ends the junction is not consistent with the germline gene, which may arise from a read error. This beta chain was picked up by a library intended for alpha chains and is off target, so its count carries little meaning. This sequence joins TRBV19 and TRBJ2-7, with TRBD1 matching 7 bases. Per the germline V gene, CDR1 is LNHDA and CDR2 is SQIVND (reference sequence). CDR3 size: 13 residues. CDR3 loop: CAGSRDRVYEQYF. The CDR3, as DNA: TGTGCCGGTAGCAGGGACAGAGTCTACGAGCAGTACTTC.

This clonotype is medium-sized. Within a library made for alpha chains, this beta chain is off target, and its count is uninformative. This chain uses TRBV29-1 with TRBJ2-6; D remains ambiguous. V lost 4 bases and J lost 2, with 9 bases in between. CDR3 length: 14 amino acids. Germline V gene data show CDR1 as SQVTM and CDR2 as ANQGSEA. CDR3 loop: CSVVSPTGANVLTF. As DNA, the CDR3 is TGCAGCGTTGTCTCGCCAACTGGGGCCAACGTCCTGACTTTC.

Ten or more counts support this clonotype. As an off-target read in a library built for alpha chains, this beta chain has a frequency of little significance. This chain links TRBV19 with TRBJ2-1, with a weak D call TRBD2 (7 bases). Germline V gene data show CDR1 as LNHDA and CDR2 as SQIVND (reference sequence). This CDR3 is 17 amino acids long. The V end was cut by 0 bases, the J end by 4 bases, with 16 bases between. CDR3 loop: CASSIEKWGGQYNEQFF. The CDR3 DNA reads TGTGCCAGTAGTATAGAAAAGTGGGGGGGCCAGTACAATGAGCAGTTCTTC.

By frequency in the sample, this clonotype is medium-sized. Because the library targeted alpha chains, this beta chain is an off-target read whose size means little. The chain couples TRBV6-1 to TRBJ2-7; 7 nucleotides match TRBD1. V gave up 3 bases and J gave up 5 bases; unmatched junction bases: 10. This CDR3 is built from 15 residues. Germline V CDR1 and CDR2: MNHNS, SASEGT. CDR3 in DNA: TGTGCCAGCAGTGATATCGACAGGGAAATAGACGAGCAGTACTTC. Protein: CASSDIDREIDEQYF.